This T cell receptor beta chain is from a study of T cell responses to AZD1222 COVID-19 vaccine. General study results and limits: As reported, nearly half of all spike-specific TCRs target variant regions that are unmutated.

Assay used: immunoSEQ multiplex PCR; TCRdb lists only in-frame clones, some missing. The sample yields more than 250,000 clones, about 92% seen once. The CDR3 contains 16 residues. The V gene's germline CDR1 is MDHEN and CDR2 SYDVKM. J gave up 6 bases and V 2 bases, and 4 bases lay outside the gene matches. Points on this clone: What it recognizes is unknown.

The J gene is TRBJ2-1, the V gene TRBV28, with 13 bases fitting TRBD2. The input for sequencing was peripheral blood, taken on day 0 of AZD1222 vaccination. The TCR originated in an adult in good health. DNA of the CDR3: TGTGCCAGCAGTTTACCACTAGCGGGGGGGCTCAATGAGCAGTTCTTC. Protein product: CASSLPLAGGLNEQFF.